This entry lists 8 T cell receptor beta chains sequenced from one sample in a study of shared clonotypes between healthy human individuals. Clones were sequenced by immunoSEQ multiplex PCR, and TCRdb holds only the in-frame ones, with some missing. The data show around 750,000 clones, under 80% seen once. The specimen was memory CD4+ T cells sorted from blood. Subset specified: CD45RA-negative fraction. These receptor sequences come from a woman aged 25 to 45 in good health.

The rearrangement links TRBV19 to TRBJ2-1; 7 bases align to TRBD2. In germline, CDR1 is LNHDA, CDR2 SQIVND (reference sequence). The CDR3 loop spans 14 amino acids. Losses at the gene ends were 3 bases for V and 7 bases for J; bases not matched to a gene: 6. CDR3 protein: CASSIRGGRNEQFF. Written as DNA, the CDR3 is TGTGCCAGTAGTATTAGGGGCGGGAGAAATGAGCAGTTCTTC.

This clone has at least ten counts. The V gene is TRBV27, the J gene TRBJ2-5; D is uncertain. The V and J ends lost 7 bases and 3 bases respectively, with 15 bases between them. Germline V gene data show CDR1 as MNHEY and CDR2 as SMNVEV (reference sequence). The CDR3 has 14 amino acids. In DNA, the CDR3 is TGTGCCAGCACCACTTGGGGTGAGGAAGAGACCCAGTACTTC. This gives the protein CASTTWGEEETQYF.

This clone showed up just a few times. The chain joins TRBV5-1 to TRBJ1-4; 10 nucleotides align to TRBD1. The J segment lost 6 bases and the V segment lost 4 bases, leaving 18 bases of the junction unmatched. This CDR3 spans 19 amino acids. The V gene's germline CDR1 is SGHRS and CDR2 YFSETQ. The CDR3, as DNA: TGCGCCAGCAGCCCCTCCGGGACAGGGGCCGGAGGGTTAGATGAAAAACTGTTTTTT. Protein: CASSPSGTGAGGLDEKLFF.

The chain has TRBV2 and TRBJ1-4; 8 nucleotides agree with TRBD1. This CDR3 comprises 14 residues. V gave up 6 bases and J gave up 8 bases; unmatched junction bases: 8. Per the germline V gene, CDR1 is SNHLY and CDR2 is FYNNEI. The CDR3 DNA is TGTGCCAGCAGAGCAGGGGGACAGGTCGAAAAACTGTTTTTT. This gives the protein CASRAGGQVEKLFF.

J is TRBJ1-3 and V is TRBV2, with D hard to call. V was shortened by 6 bases and J by 0 bases, with 6 bases between the two germline ends. This CDR3 spans 13 amino acids. Germline CDR1 and CDR2: SNHLY and FYNNEI. The CDR3 sequence is CASRDTSGNTIYF. Here the CDR3 DNA reads TGTGCCAGCAGAGATACCTCTGGAAACACCATATATTTT.

V gene TRBV7-3 combines with J gene TRBJ1-1, with a tentative D call TRBD1 (5 bases). CDR1 and CDR2 from the germline V gene are SGHTA and FQGTGA. V was shortened by 0 bases and J by 8 bases, with 10 bases between the two germline ends. CDR3 length: 13 residues. Here the CDR3 reads CASSLTGGAEAFF. CDR3 bases: TGTGCCAGCAGCTTAACCGGGGGAGCGGAAGCTTTCTTT.

About this clone itself: The identical CDR3 is also encoded by other nucleotide sequences in the sample. The rearrangement joins TRBV7-6 to TRBJ1-1; D is uncertain. Trimming removed 1 base at V and 2 bases at J, with 5 bases between. The CDR3 runs 13 residues. Germline V gene sequence: CDR1 SGHVS, CDR2 FNYEAQ. The CDR3, as DNA: TGTGCCAGCAGCTTAGAAGTTAACACTGAAGCTTTCTTT. Encoded protein: CASSLEVNTEAFF.

The rearrangement joins TRBV6-1 to TRBJ2-7, with a weak D call TRBD1 (6 bases). Trimming left V 4 bases short and J 8 bases short, with 27 bases between. The germline CDR1 and CDR2 sequences are MNHNS and SASEGT. This CDR3 is built from 17 residues. CDR3 nucleotides: TGTGCCAGCAGTGCCCCTGGACAGCTTCAGATTAGTAACAAGCAGTACTTC. Translating gives CASSAPGQLQISNKQYF.